This T cell receptor beta chain was recovered during a study of cytomegalovirus exposure and HLA in healthy donors (dated by TCRdb to about 2017). For the wider study: According to a later analysis, one platform produced both the 120 validation repertoires and the 700 or so repertoires of the first cohort. The study aimed to test whether cataloging public T cell receptors could reveal signatures of past pathogen exposure. Along with the roughly 700-subject first cohort, a separate validation cohort of around 120 different subjects was used. The study combined high-throughput TCR immunosequencing, statistical association of individual TCRs with disease status, and machine learning to predict cytomegalovirus infection status. On the study overall, not on this receptor specifically: A later analysis lacked HLA typing for the validation cohort, so it scored co-occurrence in that cohort across all 110 or so repertoires. Across donors, most TCR sequences were observed very rarely, whereas some public TCRs were present in many individuals. In a later analysis, TCRs clustered in the first cohort were found to also tend to co-occur in the roughly 120 validation repertoires, with 94% of cluster scores above 0. A few of the identified cytomegalovirus-associated TCR beta chains were confirmed in vitro to be specific for cytomegalovirus antigens. It was suggested by the authors that the approach could potentially be generalized to other disease states and immunological phenotypes. Cytomegalovirus status was reported to be diagnosed by the classifier with high specificity and sensitivity in both the original and validation cohorts. The study listed 170 or so TCR beta chains as associated with cytomegalovirus.

The donors belonged to the validation cohort of about 120 subjects, which was separate from the roughly 700-subject first cohort. Reading the germline V gene gives CDR1 MRHNA and CDR2 SNTAGT. The CDR3 numbers 15 residues from cysteine through phenylalanine. Left in the record is the CDR3 DNA by itself, 45 bases read in frame from the first base. At the junction V is shortened by 5 bases and J by 4 bases; bases outside the gene matches: 8. A word on this clone: The antigen it recognizes is unknown. No much larger clone exists at a distance of one base, and base qualities are not known.

To prepare the library, the immunoSEQ multiplex PCR assay was applied. The authors' pipeline ran thus. A statistical classification framework was developed to diagnose cytomegalovirus status using the catalog of TCR beta chain sequences. What TCRdb holds here is the immuneACCESS table cut down to in-frame rearrangements. Part of the clones is not present; checked against another copy, under half of the missing clones reflect an unresolved V gene, and the others are unexplained. V and J calls and clone size are given by that table; D and trimming were obtained from the DNA. A total of 150,000 to 200,000 clones appear in this sample, 84% of them only once. Under 7.5% of the sample is held by the ten biggest clonotypes.

The rearrangement joined TRBV6-4 to TRBJ2-1, and 7 junctional nucleotides match TRBD2. The sample comprised PBMCs. The source of this sequence is a young man in good health and CMV-seropositive. The base sequence is TGTGCCAGCAGTCTCCCGGGACTACTTTACAATGAGCAGTTCTTC. This yields the protein CASSLPGLLYNEQFF.